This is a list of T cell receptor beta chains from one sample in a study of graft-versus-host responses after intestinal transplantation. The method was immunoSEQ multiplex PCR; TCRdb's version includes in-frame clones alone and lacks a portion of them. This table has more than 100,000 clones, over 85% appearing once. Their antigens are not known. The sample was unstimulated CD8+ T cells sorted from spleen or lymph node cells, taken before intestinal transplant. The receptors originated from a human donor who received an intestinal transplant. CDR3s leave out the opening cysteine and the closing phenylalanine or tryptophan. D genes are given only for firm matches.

CDR3 protein: ARPYEQY
D gene: NA
V gene: TRBV6-5
J gene: TRBJ2-7

CDR3 protein: ASRGTADEQF
D gene: TRBD1
V gene: TRBV2
J gene: TRBJ2-1

CDR3 protein: ASQMLAGGSETQY
D gene: TRBD2
V gene: TRBV7-6
J gene: TRBJ2-5

CDR3 protein: ASSSRSFGAPEKLF
D gene: NA
V gene: TRBV7-9
J gene: TRBJ1-4

CDR3 protein: ASGGPTNTEAF
D gene: NA
V gene: TRBV27
J gene: TRBJ1-1

CDR3 protein: ASSQEAGTEAF
D gene: NA
V gene: TRBV4-1
J gene: TRBJ1-1

CDR3 protein: ASSLELADNTGELF
D gene: TRBD2
V gene: TRBV11-3
J gene: TRBJ2-2

CDR3 protein: ASSLGLGPGQAPYEQY
D gene: NA
V gene: TRBV5-1
J gene: TRBJ2-7

CDR3 protein: ASSLAEDQPQH
D gene: NA
V gene: TRBV7-6
J gene: TRBJ1-5

CDR3 protein: ASSRITPSTDTQY
D gene: NA
V gene: TRBV27
J gene: TRBJ2-3

CDR3 protein: ATLGPNKDTEAF
D gene: NA
V gene: TRBV27
J gene: TRBJ1-1

CDR3 protein: SVESTSGGGEQY
D gene: TRBD2
V gene: TRBV29-1
J gene: TRBJ2-7

CDR3 protein: ASSQAVGGAYEQY
D gene: TRBD2
V gene: TRBV4-2
J gene: TRBJ2-7

CDR3 protein: ASSFPGEQY
D gene: NA
V gene: TRBV11-2
J gene: NA

CDR3 protein: ASSQILAGGLLYNEQF
D gene: TRBD2
V gene: TRBV4-1
J gene: TRBJ2-1

CDR3 protein: ASSWASGNEQF
D gene: NA
V gene: TRBV19
J gene: TRBJ2-1

CDR3 protein: ASSESGGGPFNEQF
D gene: NA
V gene: TRBV10-1
J gene: TRBJ2-1

CDR3 protein: ASSSRTVGNQPQH
D gene: NA
V gene: TRBV19
J gene: TRBJ1-5

CDR3 protein: ASSSQNQETQY
D gene: NA
V gene: TRBV13
J gene: TRBJ2-5

CDR3 protein: ASRPRDSPVQY
D gene: TRBD1
V gene: TRBV25-1
J gene: TRBJ2-7

CDR3 protein: ASSESLQGGEKLF
D gene: NA
V gene: TRBV13
J gene: TRBJ1-4

CDR3 protein: ASRMRRRTLETQY
D gene: NA
V gene: TRBV7-6
J gene: TRBJ2-5

CDR3 protein: ASSEPTGGLAGGF
D gene: TRBD2
V gene: TRBV6-1
J gene: TRBJ2-1

CDR3 protein: AMRDSPSYEQY
D gene: NA
V gene: TRBV10-3
J gene: TRBJ2-7

CDR3 protein: ASSTYGLNQPQH
D gene: NA
V gene: TRBV6-1
J gene: TRBJ1-5

CDR3 protein: ASSGTSGGADTQY
D gene: TRBD2
V gene: TRBV11-3
J gene: TRBJ2-3

CDR3 protein: ASSLGVGAEAF
D gene: NA
V gene: TRBV11-2
J gene: TRBJ1-1